One sample yielded the 19 T cell receptor beta chains listed below, sequenced in a study of blood T cell repertoires in COVID-19. TCRdb keeps only in-frame clones here, not all; method: immunoSEQ multiplex PCR. The data contain approximately 100,000 clones, approximately 91% of them singletons. The sequenced sample consisted of peripheral blood. The receptors originated from a man aged 55 to 70 with acute or convalescent COVID-19.

The CDR3, as DNA: TGTGCCAGCAGCCCCCATTCTCGGGGGGTGAGTGAGCAGTACGTC. Translating gives CASSPHSRGVSEQYV. The V gene is TRBV6-5, the J gene TRBJ2-7; the match to TRBD2 covers 7 bases. CDR1 and CDR2 from the germline V gene are MNHEY and SVGAGI. This CDR3 spans 15 amino acids. The V and J ends lost 6 bases and 7 bases, in that order; junction bases with no gene match: 15.

The chain recombines TRBV9 with TRBJ2-1; tentative D call: TRBD2 (6 bases). Trimming stripped 0 bases from V and 2 bases from J, with 9 bases between. The CDR3 consists of 15 residues. Germline V lookup: CDR1 SGDLS, CDR2 YYNGEE. DNA for the CDR3: TGTGCCAGCAGCGTAGATCCGGGAGCCTACAATGAGCAGTTCTTC. Protein sequence: CASSVDPGAYNEQFF.

V gene TRBV2 combines with J gene TRBJ2-3; 9 bases agree with TRBD2. Germline V lookup: CDR1 SNHLY, CDR2 FYNNEI. CDR3 length: 14 residues. With 7 bases clipped from V and 3 bases from J, the junction kept 5 bases outside the gene matches. The CDR3 protein is CASTRLAGTDTQYF. CDR3 coding DNA: TGTGCCAGCACCCGTCTAGCGGGAACAGATACGCAGTATTTT. The full variable domain, completed using reference TRBV2 and TRBJ2-3, is EPEVTQTPSHQVTQMGQEVILRCVPISNHLYFYWYRQILGQKVEFLVSFYNNEISEKSEIFDDQFSVERPDGSNFTLKIRSTKLEDSAMYFCASTRLAGTDTQYFGPGTRLTVL.

V and J are TRBV10-2 and TRBJ1-2, with 9 bases identical to TRBD1. Unmatched junction bases numbered 7, after V lost 6 bases and J lost 8 bases. Germline CDR1 and CDR2: WSHSY and SAAADI. The CDR3 loop spans 13 amino acids. In DNA, the CDR3 is TGCGCCAGCAGGGGACAGGGACGCGAGGGCTACACCTTC. Its protein is CASRGQGREGYTF.

The chain is built from TRBV9 and TRBJ1-6, with 8 positions matching TRBD1. Germline V gene sequence: CDR1 SGDLS, CDR2 YYNGEE. Losses at the gene ends were 1 base for V and 9 bases for J; bases not matched to a gene: 6. The CDR3 has 15 residues. The CDR3 DNA is TGTGCCAGCAGCGTACAGCAGGGGGCTGGTTCACCCCTCCACTTT. It translates to CASSVQQGAGSPLHF.

The chain combines TRBV3-1 (or the pseudogene TRBV3-2) with TRBJ1-6, with 7 bases aligning to TRBD1. Germline CDR1 is LGHDT and CDR2 is YNNKEL (reference sequence). Trimming took 0 bases from V and 7 from J; bases not matched to a gene: 6. The CDR3 has 16 residues. CDR3 in amino acids: CASSQDRTGVNSPLHF. As DNA, the CDR3 is TGTGCCAGCAGCCAAGATCGAACAGGGGTGAATTCACCCCTCCACTTT.

The V call is TRBV30, the J call TRBJ2-7; D may be TRBD2 (6 bases). Trimming cost V 0 bases and J 7 bases, with 16 bases left between them. The CDR3 is 14 residues long. Germline assignment: CDR1 GTSNPN and CDR2 SVGIG (reference sequence). CDR3 in amino acids: CAWSVGTQAGEQYF. In DNA, the CDR3 is TGTGCCTGGAGTGTAGGGACTCAGGCGGGGGAGCAGTACTTC. Complete variable domain (other parts from reference TRBV30 and TRBJ2-7): SQTIHQWPATLVQPVGSPLSLECTVEGTSNPNLYWYRQAAGRGLQLLFYSVGIGQISSEVPQNLSASRPQDRQFILSSKKLLLSDSGFYLCAWSVGTQAGEQYFGPGTRLTVT.

This clone was seen a handful of times. The chain joins TRBV27 to TRBJ1-1; 7 bases are a match to TRBD1. From germline, CDR1 is MNHEY and CDR2 SMNVEV (reference sequence). The CDR3 covers 14 residues. The junction had 6 bases not matched to a gene; V was cut back by 3 bases and J by 5 bases. The CDR3 coding sequence is TGTGCCAGCAGTTTGACAGGGAGTAGGACTGAAGCTTTCTTT. It yields the protein CASSLTGSRTEAFF.

This chain connects TRBV11-3 to TRBJ2-3; 13 nucleotides align to TRBD2. V lost 5 bases, J lost 8 bases, and 4 bases stayed unmatched. CDR3 length equals 14 residues. The germline gives CDR1 SGHNT, CDR2 YENEEA. CDR3 loop: CASSGLAGDATQYF. The CDR3 region has the DNA TGTGCCAGCAGCGGACTAGCGGGAGATGCTACGCAGTATTTT. Based on the CDR3 plus reference TRBV11-3 and TRBJ2-3, the full variable domain is EAGVVQSPRYKIIEKKQPVAFWCNPISGHNTLYWYLQNLGQGPELLIRYENEEAVDDSQLPKDRFSAERLKGVDSTLKIQPAELGDSAVYLCASSGLAGDATQYFGPGTRLTVL.

The rearrangement links TRBV11-3 to TRBJ1-1; possible D gene TRBD1, 6 bases. The CDR3 has 15 amino acids. The ends were cut back, 5 bases at V and 0 bases at J, with 13 bases in the middle. CDR1 is SGHNT and CDR2 is YENEEA in the germline V gene. This CDR3 is CASSQNRVVNTEAFF. The CDR3 region has the DNA TGTGCCAGCAGCCAAAACAGGGTAGTGAACACTGAAGCTTTCTTT.

V usage is TRBV28 and J usage is TRBJ2-7, with 10 bases aligning to TRBD2. V gave up 6 bases and J gave up 2 bases; unmatched junction bases: 7. Germline assignment: CDR1 MDHEN and CDR2 SYDVKM. This CDR3 has 15 residues. DNA of the CDR3: TGTGCCAGCAGGAAGAGCGGACTAGCGGCCTACGAGCAGTACTTC. It encodes CASRKSGLAAYEQYF.

The rearrangement joins TRBV27 to TRBJ2-1, with 7 bases that match TRBD2. The CDR3 runs 14 residues. Trimming removed 2 bases from V and 9 bases from J; junction bases left unmatched: 7. Germline values: CDR1 MNHEY, CDR2 SMNVEV (reference sequence). CDR3 DNA sequence: TGTGCCAGCAGTTTACTACTGCGGGAGCGTGAGCAGTTCTTC. This sequence encodes CASSLLLREREQFF.

This chain connects TRBV24-1 to TRBJ1-2; no clear D gene. The CDR3 loop spans 14 amino acids. V was shortened by 4 bases and J by 2 bases, with 10 bases between the two germline ends. Germline loops: CDR1 KGHDR, CDR2 SFDVKD. DNA for the CDR3: TGTGCCACCAGTGACATCAGTTCCAACTATGGCTACACCTTC. It yields the protein CATSDISSNYGYTF.

The V call is TRBV10-3, the J call TRBJ2-3; D possibly corresponds to TRBD2 (6 bases). Trimming shortened V by 6 bases and J by 8 bases, and 18 bases separated the two germline ends. CDR3 length equals 14 residues. The germline V gene has CDR1 ENHRY and CDR2 SYGVKD. The CDR3 sequence: CAISEGSGTRTQYF. The DNA for the CDR3 is TGTGCCATCAGCGAGGGTAGCGGAACCCGTACGCAGTATTTT.

This chain links TRBV28 with TRBJ2-6, with 9 bases matching TRBD1. The CDR3 length is 18 residues. In germline, CDR1 is MDHEN, CDR2 SYDVKM. V trimming: 3 bases; J trimming: 4 bases; junction bases outside the gene matches: 10. For the CDR3, the DNA is TGTGCCAGCAGTTTGACTCCGGGACAGGGTTCCGGGGCCAACGTCCTGACTTTC. As protein: CASSLTPGQGSGANVLTF.

The genes are TRBV9 and TRBJ1-1, with D maybe TRBD1 (5 bases). CDR1 is SGDLS, CDR2 YYNGEE, per germline. Trimming removed 9 bases at V and 2 bases at J, with 20 bases between. This CDR3 comprises 15 residues. CDR3 sequence (DNA): TGTGCCACCAGGGAGAAACATCTAAAAAACACTGAAGCTTTCTTT. Its translation: CATREKHLKNTEAFF.

V gene TRBV2 combines with J gene TRBJ2-7; 13 bases agree with TRBD2. Looked up from germline, CDR1 is SNHLY and CDR2 is FYNNEI. The CDR3 runs 15 residues. The trim removed 8 bases at V and 6 bases at J, leaving 10 bases unmatched. CDR3 nucleotides: TGTGCCAGCTTTCGGACTAGCGGGAGTTCGGGCGAGCAGTACTTC. Translation gives CASFRTSGSSGEQYF. Full variable domain (remainder filled in from reference TRBV2 and TRBJ2-7): EPEVTQTPSHQVTQMGQEVILRCVPISNHLYFYWYRQILGQKVEFLVSFYNNEISEKSEIFDDQFSVERPDGSNFTLKIRSTKLEDSAMYFCASFRTSGSSGEQYFGPGTRLTVT.

This clone was found a few times. The J gene is TRBJ1-2, the V gene TRBV4-2; D unresolved. This CDR3 is built from 14 residues. V was cut by 3 bases and J by 4 bases, with 12 bases left in between. Germline V lookup: CDR1 LGHNA, CDR2 YNFKEQ. The DNA of the CDR3 is TGTGCCAGCAGCCAGAGGGAGAGAACCTATGGCTACACCTTC. Protein product: CASSQRERTYGYTF.

The rearrangement joins TRBV27 to TRBJ1-4; D is undetermined. In germline, CDR1 is MNHEY, CDR2 SMNVEV (reference sequence). V lost 4 bases, J lost 8 bases, and 11 bases lay in between. This CDR3 is built from 13 residues. The CDR3 bases are TGTGCCAGCAGTTCCCCCCCGGGGGAAAAACTGTTTTTT. Its protein product is CASSSPPGEKLFF.